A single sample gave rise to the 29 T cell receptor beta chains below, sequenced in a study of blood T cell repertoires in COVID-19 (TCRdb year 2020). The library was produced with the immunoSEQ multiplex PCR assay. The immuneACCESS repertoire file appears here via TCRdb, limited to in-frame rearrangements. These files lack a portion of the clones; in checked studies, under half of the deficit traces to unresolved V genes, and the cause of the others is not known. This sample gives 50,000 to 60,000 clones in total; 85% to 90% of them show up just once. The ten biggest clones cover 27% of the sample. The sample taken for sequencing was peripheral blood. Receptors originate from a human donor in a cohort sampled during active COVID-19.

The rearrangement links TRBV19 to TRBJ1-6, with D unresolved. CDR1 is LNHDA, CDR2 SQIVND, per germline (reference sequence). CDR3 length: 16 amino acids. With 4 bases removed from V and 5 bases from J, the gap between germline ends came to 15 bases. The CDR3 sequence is CASSNQARVDNSPLHF. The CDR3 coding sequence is TGTGCCAGTAGTAATCAAGCCCGGGTAGATAATTCACCCCTCCACTTT. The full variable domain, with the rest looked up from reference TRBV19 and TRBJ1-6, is DGGITQSPKYLFRKEGQNVTLSCEQNLNHDAMYWYRQDPGQGLRLIYYSQIVNDFQKGDIAEGYSVSREKKESFPLTVTSAQKNPTAFYLCASSNQARVDNSPLHFGNGTRLTVT.

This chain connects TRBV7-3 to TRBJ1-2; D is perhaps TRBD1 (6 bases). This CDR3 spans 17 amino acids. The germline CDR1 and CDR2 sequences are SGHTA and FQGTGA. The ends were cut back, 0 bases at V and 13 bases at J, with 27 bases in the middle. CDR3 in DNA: TGTGCCAGCAGCTTAACGGTCCTCAGGGGACCCCAGGTAGCCGCCACCTTC. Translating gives CASSLTVLRGPQVAATF. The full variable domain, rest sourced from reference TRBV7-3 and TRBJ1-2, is GAGVSQTPSNKVTEKGKYVELRCDPISGHTALYWYRQSLGQGPEFLIYFQGTGAADDSGLPNDRFFAVRPEGSVSTLKIQRTERGDSAVYLCASSLTVLRGPQVAATFGSGTRLTVV.

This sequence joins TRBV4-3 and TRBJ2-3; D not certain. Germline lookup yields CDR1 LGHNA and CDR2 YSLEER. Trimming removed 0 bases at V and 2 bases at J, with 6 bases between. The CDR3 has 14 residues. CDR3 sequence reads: CASSQEYSTDTQYF. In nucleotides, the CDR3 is TGCGCCAGCAGCCAAGAATACTCCACAGATACGCAGTATTTT.

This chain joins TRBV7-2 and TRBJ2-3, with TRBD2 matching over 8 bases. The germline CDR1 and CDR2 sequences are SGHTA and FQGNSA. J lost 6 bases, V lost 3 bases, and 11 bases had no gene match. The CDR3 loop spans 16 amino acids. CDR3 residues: CASSLRGGSGVDTQYF. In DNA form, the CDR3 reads TGTGCCAGCAGCTTGCGGGGCGGTAGCGGGGTGGATACGCAGTATTTT.

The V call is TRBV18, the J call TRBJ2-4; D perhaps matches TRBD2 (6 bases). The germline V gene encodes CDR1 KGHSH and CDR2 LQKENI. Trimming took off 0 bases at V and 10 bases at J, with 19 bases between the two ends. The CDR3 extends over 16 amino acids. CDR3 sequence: CASSPPSSALISIQYF. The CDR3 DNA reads TGTGCCAGCTCACCACCCTCTAGCGCGTTAATCTCAATTCAGTACTTC.

Written as DNA, the CDR3 is TGTGCCAGCAGCCAAGATAACAGACCCTACGAGCAGTACGTC. This codes for CASSQDNRPYEQYV. The rearrangement joins TRBV3-1 (or the pseudogene TRBV3-2) to TRBJ2-7; no clear D gene. V gave up 0 bases and J gave up 2 bases, with 8 bases separating them. CDR1 LGHDT and CDR2 YNNKEL come from the germline V gene (reference sequence). This CDR3 contains 14 residues.

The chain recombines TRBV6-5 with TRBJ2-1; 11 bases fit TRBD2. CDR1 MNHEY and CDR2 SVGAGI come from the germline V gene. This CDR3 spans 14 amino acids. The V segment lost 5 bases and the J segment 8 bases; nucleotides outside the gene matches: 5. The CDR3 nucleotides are TGTGCCAGCAGTCCCGGACTAGCGGGTCATGAGCAGTTCTTC. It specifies CASSPGLAGHEQFF.

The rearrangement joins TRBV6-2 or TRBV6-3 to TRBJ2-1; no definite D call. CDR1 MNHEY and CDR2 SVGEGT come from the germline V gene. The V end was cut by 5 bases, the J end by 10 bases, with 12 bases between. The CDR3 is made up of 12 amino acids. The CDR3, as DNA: TGTGCCAGCAGTCAAGGAGCCCGGGAGCAGTTCTTC. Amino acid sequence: CASSQGAREQFF.

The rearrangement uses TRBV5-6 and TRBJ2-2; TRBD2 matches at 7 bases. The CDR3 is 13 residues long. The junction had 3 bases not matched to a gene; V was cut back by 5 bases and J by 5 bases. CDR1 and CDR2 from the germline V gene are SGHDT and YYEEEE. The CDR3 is CASRRERTGELFF. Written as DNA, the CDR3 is TGTGCCAGCAGGCGGGAGCGGACCGGGGAGCTGTTTTTT. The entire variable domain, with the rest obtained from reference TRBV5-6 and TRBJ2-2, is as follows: DAGVTQSPTHLIKTRGQQVTLRCSPKSGHDTVSWYQQALGQGPQFIFQYYEEEERQRGNFPDRFSGHQFPNYSSELNVNALLLGDSALYLCASRRERTGELFFGEGSRLTVL.

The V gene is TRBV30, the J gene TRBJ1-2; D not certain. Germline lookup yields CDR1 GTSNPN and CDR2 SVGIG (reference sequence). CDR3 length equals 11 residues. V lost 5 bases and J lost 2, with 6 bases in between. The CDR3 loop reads CAWAPNYGYTF. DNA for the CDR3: TGTGCCTGGGCCCCAAACTATGGCTACACCTTC. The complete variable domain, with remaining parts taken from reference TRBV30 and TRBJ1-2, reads SQTIHQWPATLVQPVGSPLSLECTVEGTSNPNLYWYRQAAGRGLQLLFYSVGIGQISSEVPQNLSASRPQDRQFILSSKKLLLSDSGFYLCAWAPNYGYTFGSGTRLTVV.

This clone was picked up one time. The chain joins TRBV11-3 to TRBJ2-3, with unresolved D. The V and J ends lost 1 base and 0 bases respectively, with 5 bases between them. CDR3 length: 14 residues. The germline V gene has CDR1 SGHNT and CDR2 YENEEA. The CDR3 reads CASSLVQSTDTQYF. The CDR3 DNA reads TGTGCCAGCAGCTTAGTACAGAGCACAGATACGCAGTATTTT.

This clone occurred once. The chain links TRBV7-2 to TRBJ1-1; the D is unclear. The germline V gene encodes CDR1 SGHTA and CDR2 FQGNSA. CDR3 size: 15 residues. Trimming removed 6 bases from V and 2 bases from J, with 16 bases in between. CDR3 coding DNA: TGTGCCAGCAGGACTCCATTTGGGTTCAACACTGAAGCTTTCTTT. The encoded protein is CASRTPFGFNTEAFF.

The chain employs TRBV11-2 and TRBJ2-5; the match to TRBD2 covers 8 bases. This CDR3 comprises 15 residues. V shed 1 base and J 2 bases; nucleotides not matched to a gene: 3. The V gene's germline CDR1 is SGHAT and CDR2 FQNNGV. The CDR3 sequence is CASSLGTSPQETQYF. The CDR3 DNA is TGTGCCAGCAGCTTAGGGACTAGCCCACAAGAGACCCAGTACTTC.

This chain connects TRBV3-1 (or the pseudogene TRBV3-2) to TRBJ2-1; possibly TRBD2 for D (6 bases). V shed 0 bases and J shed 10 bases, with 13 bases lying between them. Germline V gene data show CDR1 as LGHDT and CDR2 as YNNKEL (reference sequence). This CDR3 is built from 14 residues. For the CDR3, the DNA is TGTGCCAGCAGCCAAGAGGGGACTTTGCCGGAGCAGTTCTTC. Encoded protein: CASSQEGTLPEQFF.

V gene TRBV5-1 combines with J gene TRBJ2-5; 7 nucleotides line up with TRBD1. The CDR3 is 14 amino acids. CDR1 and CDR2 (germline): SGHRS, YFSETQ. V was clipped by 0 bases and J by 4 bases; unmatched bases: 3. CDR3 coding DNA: TGCGCCAGCAGCTTGGGGGACAGAGGAGAGACCCAGTACTTC. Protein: CASSLGDRGETQYF.

CDR3 coding DNA: TGTGCCAGCGATCCAGGGAACACAGATACGCAGTATTTT. This encodes CASDPGNTDTQYF. The gene calls are TRBV7-9 and TRBJ2-3; the D gene is possibly TRBD1 (5 bases). CDR1 and CDR2 (germline): SEHNR, FQNEAQ (reference sequence). With 8 bases removed from V and 2 bases from J, the gap between germline ends came to 11 bases. The length of the CDR3 is 13 residues.

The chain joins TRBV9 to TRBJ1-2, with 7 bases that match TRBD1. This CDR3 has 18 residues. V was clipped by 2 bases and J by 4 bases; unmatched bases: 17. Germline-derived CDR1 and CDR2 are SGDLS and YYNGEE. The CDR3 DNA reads TGTGCCAGCAGCGTGGCAGAGGCAGGGGGTAGGGTACTCTATGGCTACACCTTC. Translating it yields CASSVAEAGGRVLYGYTF. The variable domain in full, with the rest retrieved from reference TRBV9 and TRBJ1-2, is DSGVTQTPKHLITATGQRVTLRCSPRSGDLSVYWYQQSLDQGLQFLIQYYNGEERAKGNILERFSAQQFPDLHSELNLSSLELGDSALYFCASSVAEAGGRVLYGYTFGSGTRLTVV.

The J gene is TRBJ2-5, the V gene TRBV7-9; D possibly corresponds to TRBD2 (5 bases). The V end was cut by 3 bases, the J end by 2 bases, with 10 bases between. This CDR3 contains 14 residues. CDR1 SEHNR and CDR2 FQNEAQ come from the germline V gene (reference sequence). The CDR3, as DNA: TGTGCCAGCAGCTTTCCGGGATTACAAGAGACCCAGTACTTC. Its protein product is CASSFPGLQETQYF.

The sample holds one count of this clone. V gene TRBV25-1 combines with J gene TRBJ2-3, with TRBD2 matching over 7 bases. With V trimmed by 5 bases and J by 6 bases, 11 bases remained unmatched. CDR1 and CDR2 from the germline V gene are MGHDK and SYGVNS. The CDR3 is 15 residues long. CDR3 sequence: CASSRGAGAVDTQYF. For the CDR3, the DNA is TGTGCCAGCAGTCGGGGCGCGGGAGCCGTCGATACGCAGTATTTT.

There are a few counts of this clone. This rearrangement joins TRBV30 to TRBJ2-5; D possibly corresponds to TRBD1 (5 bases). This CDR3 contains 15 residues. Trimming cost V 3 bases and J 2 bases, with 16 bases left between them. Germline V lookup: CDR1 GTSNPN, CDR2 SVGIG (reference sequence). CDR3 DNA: TGTGCCTGGAGGCCCAGGGCAGGGCGGCAAGAGACCCAGTACTTC. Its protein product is CAWRPRAGRQETQYF.

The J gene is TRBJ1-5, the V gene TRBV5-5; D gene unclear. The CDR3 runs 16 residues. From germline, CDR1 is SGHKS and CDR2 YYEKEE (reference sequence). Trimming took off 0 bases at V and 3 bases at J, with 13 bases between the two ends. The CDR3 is CASSLAPGGLNQPQHF. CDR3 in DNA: TGTGCCAGCAGCTTGGCCCCAGGCGGACTCAATCAGCCCCAGCATTTT.

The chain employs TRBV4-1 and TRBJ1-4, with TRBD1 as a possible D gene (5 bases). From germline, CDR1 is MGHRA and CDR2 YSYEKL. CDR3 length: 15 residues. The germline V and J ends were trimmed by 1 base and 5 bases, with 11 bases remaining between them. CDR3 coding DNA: TGCGCCAGCAGCCAAGTAAGGGGCCAAAATGAAAAACTGTTTTTT. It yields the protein CASSQVRGQNEKLFF.

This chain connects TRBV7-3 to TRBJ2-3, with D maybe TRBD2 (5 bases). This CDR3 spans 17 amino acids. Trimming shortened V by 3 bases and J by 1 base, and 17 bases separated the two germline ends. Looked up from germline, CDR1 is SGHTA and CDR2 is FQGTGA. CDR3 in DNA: TGTGCCAGCAGCTTCCCGACGGGGAAAGACGGCACAGATACGCAGTATTTT. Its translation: CASSFPTGKDGTDTQYF.

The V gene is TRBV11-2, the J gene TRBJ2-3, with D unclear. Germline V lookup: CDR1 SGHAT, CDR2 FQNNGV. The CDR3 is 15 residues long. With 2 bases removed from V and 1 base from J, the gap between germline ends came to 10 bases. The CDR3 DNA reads TGTGCCAGCAGCTTACAACCGGTGGGCACAGATACGCAGTATTTT. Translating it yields CASSLQPVGTDTQYF. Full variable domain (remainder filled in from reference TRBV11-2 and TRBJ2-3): EAGVAQSPRYKIIEKRQSVAFWCNPISGHATLYWYQQILGQGPKLLIQFQNNGVVDDSQLPKDRFSAERLKGVDSTLKIQPAKLEDSAVYLCASSLQPVGTDTQYFGPGTRLTVL.

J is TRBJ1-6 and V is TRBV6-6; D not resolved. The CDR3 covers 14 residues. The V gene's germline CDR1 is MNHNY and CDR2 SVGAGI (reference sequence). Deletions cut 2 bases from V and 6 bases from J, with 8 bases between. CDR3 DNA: TGTGCCAGCAGTTACCCGGAGAGTAATTCACCCCTCCACTTT. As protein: CASSYPESNSPLHF.

CDR3 region: CASSLKAEETQYF. The CDR3, as DNA: TGTGCCAGCAGCCTGAAGGCGGAAGAGACCCAGTACTTC. The rearrangement joins TRBV11-3 to TRBJ2-5; the D is unclear. The CDR3 is 13 residues long. V was clipped by 5 bases and J by 3 bases, with 10 bases between them. CDR1 is SGHNT, CDR2 YENEEA, per germline.

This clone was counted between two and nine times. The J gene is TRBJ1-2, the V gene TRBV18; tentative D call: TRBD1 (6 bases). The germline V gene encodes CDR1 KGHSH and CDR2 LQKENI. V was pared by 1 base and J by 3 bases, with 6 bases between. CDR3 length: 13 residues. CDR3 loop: CASSPQGDYGYTF. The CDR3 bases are TGTGCCAGCTCACCACAGGGGGACTATGGCTACACCTTC. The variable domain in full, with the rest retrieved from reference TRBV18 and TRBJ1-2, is NAGVMQNPRHLVRRRGQEARLRCSPMKGHSHVYWYRQLPEEGLKFMVYLQKENIIDESGMPKERFSAEFPKEGPSILRIQQVVRGDSAAYFCASSPQGDYGYTFGSGTRLTVV.

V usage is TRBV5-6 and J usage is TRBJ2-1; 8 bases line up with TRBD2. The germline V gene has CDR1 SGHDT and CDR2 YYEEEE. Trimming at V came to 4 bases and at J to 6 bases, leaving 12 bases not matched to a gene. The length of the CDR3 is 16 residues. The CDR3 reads CASSPGGSGGRNEQFF. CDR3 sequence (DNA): TGTGCCAGCAGCCCGGGCGGGAGCGGGGGCCGCAATGAGCAGTTCTTC. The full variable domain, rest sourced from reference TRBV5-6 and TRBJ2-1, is DAGVTQSPTHLIKTRGQQVTLRCSPKSGHDTVSWYQQALGQGPQFIFQYYEEEERQRGNFPDRFSGHQFPNYSSELNVNALLLGDSALYLCASSPGGSGGRNEQFFGPGTRLTVL.

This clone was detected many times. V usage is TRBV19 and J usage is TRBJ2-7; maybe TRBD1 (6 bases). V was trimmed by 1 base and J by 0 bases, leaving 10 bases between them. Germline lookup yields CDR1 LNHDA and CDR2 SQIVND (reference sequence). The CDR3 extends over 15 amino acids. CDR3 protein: CASSIGQGSSYEQYV. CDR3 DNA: TGTGCCAGTAGTATAGGTCAGGGGAGCTCCTACGAGCAGTACGTC.